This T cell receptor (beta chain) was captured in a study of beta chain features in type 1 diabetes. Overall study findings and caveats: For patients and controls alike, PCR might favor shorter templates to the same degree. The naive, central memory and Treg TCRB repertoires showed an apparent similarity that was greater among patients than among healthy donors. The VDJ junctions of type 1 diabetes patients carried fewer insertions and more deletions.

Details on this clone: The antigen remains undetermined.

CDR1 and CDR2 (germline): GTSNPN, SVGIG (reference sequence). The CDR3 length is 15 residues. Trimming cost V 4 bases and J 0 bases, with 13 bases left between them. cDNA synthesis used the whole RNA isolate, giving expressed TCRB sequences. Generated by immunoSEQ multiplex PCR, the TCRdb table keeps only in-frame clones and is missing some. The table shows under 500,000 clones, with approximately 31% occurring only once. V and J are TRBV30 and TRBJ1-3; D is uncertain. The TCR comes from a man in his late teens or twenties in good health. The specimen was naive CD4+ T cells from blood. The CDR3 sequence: CAWTIGIFSGNTIYF. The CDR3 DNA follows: TGTGCCTGGACTATTGGGATTTTCTCTGGAAACACCATATATTTT.